These T cell receptor beta chains were read from a single sample in a study of CD8+ T cells in alopecia areata. Here immunoSEQ multiplex PCR was the method, and the copy in TCRdb shows in-frame clones only, minus some. The table records 200,000 to 250,000 clones, 64% of them present only once. The sample in question was CD4+ T cells sorted from blood, obtained at week 4, from a patient treated with tofacitinib. All receptors derive from a human donor with alopecia areata. Both conserved end residues are trimmed from each CDR3. The size field is filled for only some rows; it gives once, few, many or a size class.

>TRBV7-2|.|13
ASSLASGAGETQY
>TRBV7-9|few|11
ASRDVRGAASL
>TRBV4-1|few|14
ASSQDVRGSTDTQY
>TRBV6-5|.|13
ASSTTQGSYNEQF
>TRBV2|.|12
ASSNEGAGGEQY
>TRBV5-4|.|13
ASSSPRGEDNEQF
>TRBV7-9|.|13
ASSPDGGGYQPQH
>TRBV7-9|.|11
ASSLVQGTEAF
>TRBV7-9|.|13
ASSLQQATFETQY
>TRBV15|.|13
ATSRDLVEGRSYT
>TRBV7-9|.|10
ASSLAPTEAF
>TRBV2|.|12
ASSSGPSLGEQY
>TRBV13|few|13
ASSLGWGARYGYT
>TRBV2|.|10
ASLDLREKLF
>TRBV6-5|few|12
AAARTGHGNTIY
>TRBV4-2|.|12
ASSQESDLQTQY
>TRBV2|.|12
ASSDPGGFHGYT
>TRBV7-2|.|12
ASSLDSSSYEQY
>TRBV11-2|.|14
ASSLLAGTYQETQY
>TRBV9|once|13
ASSDSGGAGGTQY
>TRBV5-5|.|10
ASSLQGIGYT
>TRBV5-4|.|14
ASSLATGLRSYEQY
>TRBV30|.|10
AWSPGGTGLF
>TRBV7-9|.|12
ASTGGGGSTEAF
>TRBV10-3|.|13
AIRTGTGDSYEQY
>TRBV6-6|.|14
ASSYFQDPGSQPQH
>TRBV4-3|.|19
ASSQDWAIGERGLTKNIQY
>TRBV6-5|.|12
ASSSGHYNSPLH
>TRBV7-9|few|13
ASSLKGGGYNEQF
>TRBV4-1|few|15
ASSQDLGGDRPYGYT
>TRBV18|.|15
ASSPGQGLTGANVLT
>TRBV4-3|once|12
ASSQAVGADTQY
>TRBV6-6|few|12
ASSVAGRGTEAF
>TRBV27|.|11
ASSLFGTAFYT
>TRBV23-1|few|14
ASSQSRRADENEQF